The 17 T cell receptor beta chains reported below all come from one sample, sequenced in a study of shared T cell receptors in the human thymus. Measured with immunoSEQ multiplex PCR; TCRdb has only the in-frame clones, and not every one. The repertoire holds hundreds of thousands of clones, approximately 83% seen once, with approximately 0.01% in the top ten. These data were also filed under a second study, of human thymus T cells.

Sequences were obtained from thymocytes. The origin of the receptors is a girl under three years old with a congenital heart defect.

This clone was detected only a few times. The chain links TRBV7-9 to TRBJ2-1, with unresolved D. Germline V gene sequence: CDR1 SEHNR, CDR2 FQNEAQ (reference sequence). This CDR3 spans 17 amino acids. V lost 3 bases to trimming and J lost 0 bases, with 15 bases between them. CDR3 DNA: TGTGCCAGCAGCTTGGCTAGTCACATCCACTCCTACAATGAGCAGTTCTTC. Encoded protein: CASSLASHIHSYNEQFF.

The rearrangement links TRBV18 to TRBJ2-7, with 7 nucleotides matching TRBD1. The CDR3 has 14 amino acids. Germline CDR1 KGHSH, CDR2 LQKENI. The J segment lost 2 bases and the V segment lost 1 base, leaving 2 bases of the junction unmatched. CDR3 protein: CASSPRDRPYEQYF. The CDR3 coding sequence is TGTGCCAGCTCACCACGGGACAGACCCTACGAGCAGTACTTC.

The CDR3 DNA sequence: TGTGCCAGCAGCTTTTTTATGAACACTGAAGCTTTCTTT. Translation gives CASSFFMNTEAFF. J is TRBJ1-1 and V is TRBV11-2; no firm D call. Germline V gives CDR1 SGHAT, CDR2 FQNNGV. Trimming left V 3 bases short and J 0 bases short, with 5 bases between. This CDR3 contains 13 residues.

The rearrangement joins TRBV19 to TRBJ2-5; 11 positions agree with TRBD1. CDR3 size: 14 residues. Unmatched junction bases numbered 4, after V lost 5 bases and J lost 5 bases. Germline CDR1 and CDR2: LNHDA and SQIVND (reference sequence). The DNA for the CDR3 is TGTGCCAGTAGTGCCGGGACAGGGGGGGAGACCCAGTACTTC. As protein: CASSAGTGGETQYF.

J is TRBJ2-1 and V is TRBV9, with D maybe TRBD2 (6 bases). The germline gives CDR1 SGDLS, CDR2 YYNGEE. V lost 3 bases to trimming and J lost 6 bases, with 28 bases between them. This CDR3 is 19 amino acids long. In DNA, the CDR3 is TGTGCCAGCAGCGAGCGAGGATCCCGGGGGAGTACAACACTCAATGAGCAGTTCTTC. It encodes CASSERGSRGSTTLNEQFF.

This clone was seen a few times. For the CDR3, the DNA is TGTGCCAGCAGAACAAGTAGCGGGGGTTACAATGAGCAGTTCTTC. Protein: CASRTSSGGYNEQFF. The V and J genes are TRBV6-5 and TRBJ2-1, with 9 bases matching TRBD2. The CDR3 has 15 residues. V was clipped by 6 bases and J by 4 bases; unmatched bases: 7. Per germline, CDR1 MNHEY and CDR2 SVGAGI.

This chain uses TRBV10-3 with TRBJ1-5; 8 bases match TRBD1. Germline trimming cut 5 bases from V and 2 bases from J; bases unmatched to any gene: 2. This CDR3 is 14 amino acids long. Germline V CDR1 and CDR2: ENHRY, SYGVKD. Here the CDR3 DNA reads TGTGCCATCAGTCCGGACAGGGGCAATCAGCCCCAGCATTTT. Translating gives CAISPDRGNQPQHF.

The V and J genes are TRBV7-2 and TRBJ1-1; D ambiguous. Germline-derived CDR1 and CDR2 are SGHTA and FQGNSA. CDR3 length: 13 residues. The ends were cut back, 4 bases at V and 6 bases at J, with 12 bases in the middle. The CDR3 protein is CASSSDGVAEAFF. CDR3 coding DNA: TGTGCCAGCAGCTCCGACGGGGTGGCTGAAGCTTTCTTT.

The gene calls are TRBV11-2 and TRBJ2-7; 7 bases align to TRBD2. V dropped 4 bases and J dropped 0; count of bases not matched to a gene: 15. The germline gives CDR1 SGHAT, CDR2 FQNNGV. This CDR3 spans 18 amino acids. DNA for the CDR3: TGTGCCAGCAGCTGTGACCTGGCGGGGGATACCCGCTCCTACGAGCAGTACTTC. It specifies CASSCDLAGDTRSYEQYF.

This chain joins TRBV7-8 and TRBJ1-1; 7 positions agree with TRBD1. This CDR3 has 14 residues. The germline CDR1 and CDR2 sequences are SGHVS and FQNEAQ. The ends lost 4 bases at V and 1 base at J; junction bases unmatched: 3. The CDR3 protein is CASSWGQPNTEAFF. The CDR3 bases are TGTGCCAGCAGCTGGGGACAGCCGAACACTGAAGCTTTCTTT.

The V and J genes are TRBV5-1 and TRBJ2-3; 8 nucleotides align to TRBD1. The CDR3 consists of 14 residues. Unmatched junction bases numbered 5, after V lost 3 bases and J lost 5 bases. From germline, CDR1 is SGHRS and CDR2 YFSETQ. CDR3 DNA sequence: TGCGCCAGCAGCTCCCCGGACAGGGAAGATACGCAGTATTTT. Protein sequence: CASSSPDREDTQYF. Complete variable domain (other parts from reference TRBV5-1 and TRBJ2-3): KAGVTQTPRYLIKTRGQQVTLSCSPISGHRSVSWYQQTPGQGLQFLFEYFSETQRNKGNFPGRFSGRQFSNSRSEMNVSTLELGDSALYLCASSSPDREDTQYFGPGTRLTVL.

The chain joins TRBV27 to TRBJ1-6; a possible D gene is TRBD1 (5 bases). The V end was cut by 8 bases, the J end by 4 bases, with 18 bases between. Germline values: CDR1 MNHEY, CDR2 SMNVEV (reference sequence). The CDR3 covers 16 residues. CDR3: CASGAKGRPYNSPLHF. The CDR3 DNA reads TGTGCCAGCGGGGCGAAGGGGAGGCCGTATAATTCACCCCTCCACTTT.

The J gene is TRBJ2-7, the V gene TRBV5-1; a possible D gene is TRBD1 (6 bases). The length of the CDR3 is 13 residues. Germline assignment: CDR1 SGHRS and CDR2 YFSETQ. V was clipped by 4 bases and J by 2 bases, with 10 bases between them. The DNA for the CDR3 is TGCGCCAGCAGCCGGGACACTACCTACGAGCAGTACTTC. This codes for CASSRDTTYEQYF.

V gene TRBV28 combines with J gene TRBJ2-7; 13 bases are a match to TRBD2. CDR3 size: 21 residues. V was pared by 4 bases and J by 2 bases, with 20 bases of the junction left unmatched. CDR1 and CDR2 (germline): MDHEN, SYDVKM. The CDR3 nucleotides read TGTGCCAGCAGTTACCGCCCTACATGGGGGCAACTAGCGGGGGGGACCTACGAGCAGTACTTC. Translated: CASSYRPTWGQLAGGTYEQYF.

The chain is built from TRBV23-1 and TRBJ1-2, with D uncertain. TRBV23-1 has ORF status, its function being uncertain. With 1 base removed from V and 8 bases from J, the gap between germline ends came to 11 bases. CDR3 length: 13 residues. CDR3 residues: CASSQLAPEGYTF. CDR3 coding DNA: TGCGCCAGCAGTCAATTGGCGCCGGAGGGCTACACCTTC.

In this sample, this clone turned up a few times. V usage is TRBV4-3 and J usage is TRBJ2-3, with D perhaps matching TRBD2 (5 bases). Trimming shortened V by 0 bases and J by 2 bases, and 15 bases separated the two germline ends. The germline V gene has CDR1 LGHNA and CDR2 YSLEER. This CDR3 has 17 residues. The CDR3 coding sequence is TGCGCCAGCAGCCAAGAAGGATCCGGGATTAACACAGATACGCAGTATTTT. Protein sequence: CASSQEGSGINTDTQYF.

This chain joins TRBV11-2 and TRBJ2-2, with TRBD1 as a possible D gene (5 bases). The CDR3 totals 14 residues. V was cut by 6 bases and J by 3 bases, with 11 bases left in between. CDR1 is SGHAT, CDR2 FQNNGV, per germline. The CDR3 nucleotides are TGTGCCAGCAGTCCCGTCAGGGACACCGGGGAGCTGTTTTTT. Protein: CASSPVRDTGELFF.